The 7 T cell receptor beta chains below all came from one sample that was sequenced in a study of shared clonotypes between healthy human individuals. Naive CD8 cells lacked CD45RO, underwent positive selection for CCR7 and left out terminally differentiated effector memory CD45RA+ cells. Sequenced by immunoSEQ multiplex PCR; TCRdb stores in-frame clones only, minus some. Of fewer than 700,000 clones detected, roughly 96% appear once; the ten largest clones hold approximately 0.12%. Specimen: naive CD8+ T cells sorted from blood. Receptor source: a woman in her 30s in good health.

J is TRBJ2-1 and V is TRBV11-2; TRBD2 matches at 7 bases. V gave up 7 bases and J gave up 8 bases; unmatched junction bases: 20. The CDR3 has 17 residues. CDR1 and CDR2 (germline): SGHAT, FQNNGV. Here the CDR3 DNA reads TGTGCCAGCACTCACGGCGGGGGTCCTCAAGTGGCGGATGAGCAGTTCTTC. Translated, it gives CASTHGGGPQVADEQFF.

CDR3 amino acids: CASSSQGAGANVLTF. Written as DNA, the CDR3 is TGTGCCAGCAGCTCACAGGGGGCTGGGGCCAACGTCCTGACTTTC. The rearrangement joins TRBV5-4 to TRBJ2-6; 8 nucleotides match TRBD1. Trimming at V came to 3 bases and at J to 2 bases, leaving 1 base not matched to a gene. Germline V gene data show CDR1 as SGHNT and CDR2 as YYREEE (reference sequence). The length of the CDR3 is 15 residues.

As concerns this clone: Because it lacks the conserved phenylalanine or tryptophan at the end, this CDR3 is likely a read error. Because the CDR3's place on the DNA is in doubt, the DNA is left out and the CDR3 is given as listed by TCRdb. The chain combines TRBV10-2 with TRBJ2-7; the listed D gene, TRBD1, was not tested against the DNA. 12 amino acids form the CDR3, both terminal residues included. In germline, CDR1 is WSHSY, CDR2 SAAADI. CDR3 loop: CASSESQGALSI.

CDR3 in DNA: TGCGCCAGCAGCTTGGTTGGATCTACGAACACCGGGGAGCTGTTTTTT. Protein product: CASSLVGSTNTGELFF. The chain links TRBV5-1 to TRBJ2-2; D unresolved. Germline V gene lookup returns CDR1 SGHRS and CDR2 YFSETQ. Trimming removed 0 bases at V and 0 bases at J, with 9 bases between. The length of the CDR3 is 16 residues. Drawing the rest from reference TRBV5-1 and TRBJ2-2, the complete variable domain is KAGVTQTPRYLIKTRGQQVTLSCSPISGHRSVSWYQQTPGQGLQFLFEYFSETQRNKGNFPGRFSGRQFSNSRSEMNVSTLELGDSALYLCASSLVGSTNTGELFFGEGSRLTVL.

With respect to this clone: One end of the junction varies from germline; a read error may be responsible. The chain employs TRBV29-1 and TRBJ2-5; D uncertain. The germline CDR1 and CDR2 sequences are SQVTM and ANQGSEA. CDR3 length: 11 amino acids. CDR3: CSVVTQGTQYF. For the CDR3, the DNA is TGCAGCGTTGTAACCCAAGGGACCCAGTACTTC. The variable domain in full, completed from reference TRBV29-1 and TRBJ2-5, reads SAVISQKPSRDICQRGTSLTIQCQVDSQVTMMFWYRQQPGQSLTLIATANQGSEATYESGFVIDKFPISRPNLTFSTLTVSNMSPEDSSIYLCSVVTQGTQYFGPGTRLLVL.

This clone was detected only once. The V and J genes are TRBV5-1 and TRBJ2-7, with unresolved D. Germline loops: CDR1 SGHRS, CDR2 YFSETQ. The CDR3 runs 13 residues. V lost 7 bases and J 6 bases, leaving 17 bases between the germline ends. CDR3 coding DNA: TGCGCCAGCTATTCGGAGTTCGTTGGCGAGCAGTACTTC. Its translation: CASYSEFVGEQYF.

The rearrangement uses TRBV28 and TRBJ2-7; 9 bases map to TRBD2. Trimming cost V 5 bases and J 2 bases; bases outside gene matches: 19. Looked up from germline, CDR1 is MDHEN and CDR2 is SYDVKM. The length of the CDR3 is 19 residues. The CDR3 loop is CASSHSRGGTAGFPYEQYF. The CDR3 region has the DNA TGTGCCAGCAGTCACTCGCGGGGGGGGACAGCGGGCTTCCCCTACGAGCAGTACTTC.